These T cell receptor beta chains were read from a single sample in a study of T cell responses to AZD1222 COVID-19 vaccine. Assay: immunoSEQ multiplex PCR; the TCRdb copy retains only in-frame clones and omits some. This table has about 180,000 clones, around 88% appearing once. The sequenced sample was peripheral blood, obtained on day 0 of AZD1222 vaccination. The source is an adult in good health. Both conserved end residues are part of each CDR3. Each record gives: V gene, D gene, J gene, clone size, CDR3 DNA, CDR3 protein. A D gene is named only where the DNA matches it firmly. Clone size appears in some rows only: once, few, many, or a class for an expanded clone.

v_call: TRBV7-9; d_call: TRBD1; j_call: TRBJ1-1; clone_size: NA; cdr3_nt: TGTGCCAGCAGCTTAGACAGGGGCCTCACCCACACTGAAGCTTTCTTT; cdr3_aa: CASSLDRGLTHTEAFF
v_call: TRBV28; d_call: NA; j_call: TRBJ1-1; clone_size: NA; cdr3_nt: TGTGCCAGCAGGCAGACAGGTGAAGCTTTCTTT; cdr3_aa: CASRQTGEAFF
v_call: TRBV19; d_call: TRBD2; j_call: TRBJ2-3; clone_size: NA; cdr3_nt: TGTGCCAGTAGCCGACCCCGGACGGGCGGACTAGCGGGTACAGATACGCAGTATTTT; cdr3_aa: CASSRPRTGGLAGTDTQYF
v_call: TRBV28; d_call: TRBD1; j_call: TRBJ1-5; clone_size: NA; cdr3_nt: TGTGCCAGCAGTCTCGACAGGGTAAATCAGCCCCAGCATTTT; cdr3_aa: CASSLDRVNQPQHF
v_call: TRBV4-2; d_call: NA; j_call: TRBJ1-1; clone_size: NA; cdr3_nt: TGTGCCAGCACTTCAAGGCAGGCACGAGTTGACACTGAAGCTTTCTTT; cdr3_aa: CASTSRQARVDTEAFF
v_call: TRBV5-1; d_call: NA; j_call: TRBJ2-2; clone_size: NA; cdr3_nt: TGCGCCAGCAGTTTAAGTCCCGGGACGGAAAACACCGGGGAGCTGTTTTTT; cdr3_aa: CASSLSPGTENTGELFF
v_call: TRBV7-8; d_call: TRBD1; j_call: TRBJ2-7; clone_size: few; cdr3_nt: TGTGCCAGCAGCTCCGACAGGGGGGGTGAGCAGTACTTC; cdr3_aa: CASSSDRGGEQYF
v_call: TRBV11-2; d_call: TRBD1; j_call: TRBJ1-1; clone_size: NA; cdr3_nt: TGTGCCAGCAGCTTAGGAGAAGGGACAGGGGCTTTCTTT; cdr3_aa: CASSLGEGTGAFF
v_call: TRBV28; d_call: NA; j_call: TRBJ2-1; clone_size: NA; cdr3_nt: TGTGCCAGCAGTTCGAGGAAGCGACCTTACAATGAGCAGTTCTTC; cdr3_aa: CASSSRKRPYNEQFF
v_call: TRBV19; d_call: NA; j_call: TRBJ1-2; clone_size: NA; cdr3_nt: TGTGCCAGTAGTATTCAGGGGCGGAACTATGGCTACACCTTC; cdr3_aa: CASSIQGRNYGYTF
v_call: TRBV4-3; d_call: NA; j_call: TRBJ2-2; clone_size: NA; cdr3_nt: TGCGCCAGCAGCCAAGAATTTTCTGGGGGGCGCACCGGGGAGCTGTTTTTT; cdr3_aa: CASSQEFSGGRTGELFF
v_call: TRBV12-3/TRBV12-4; d_call: NA; j_call: TRBJ1-5; clone_size: NA; cdr3_nt: TGTGCCAGCAGTTTCACAGGGCAGCAGCCCCAGCATTTT; cdr3_aa: CASSFTGQQPQHF
v_call: TRBV28; d_call: TRBD1; j_call: TRBJ1-1; clone_size: NA; cdr3_nt: TGTGCCAGCAGTTGGGACAGGAGCCTCGCGGAAGCTTTCTTT; cdr3_aa: CASSWDRSLAEAFF
v_call: TRBV29-1; d_call: NA; j_call: TRBJ2-7; clone_size: NA; cdr3_nt: TGCAGCGTTGATCCGGGTGGATACGAGCAGTACTTC; cdr3_aa: CSVDPGGYEQYF
v_call: TRBV30; d_call: TRBD2; j_call: TRBJ2-3; clone_size: once; cdr3_nt: TGTGCCTGGAAAGCTCGGGGGGGGCTAGATACGCAGTATTTT; cdr3_aa: CAWKARGGLDTQYF
v_call: TRBV5-4; d_call: NA; j_call: TRBJ1-1; clone_size: NA; cdr3_nt: TGTGCCAGCAGCTTGTCAGGACCCTACACTGAAGCTTTCTTT; cdr3_aa: CASSLSGPYTEAFF
v_call: TRBV6-2/TRBV6-3; d_call: TRBD1; j_call: TRBJ1-5; clone_size: NA; cdr3_nt: TGTGCCAGCAGTTACCCAGGGGGAGATAATCAGCCCCAGCATTTT; cdr3_aa: CASSYPGGDNQPQHF
v_call: TRBV12-2; d_call: NA; j_call: TRBJ2-1; clone_size: NA; cdr3_nt: TGTGCAAGTCGACAGAGCGGGAACTGGTACAATGAGCAGTTCTTC; cdr3_aa: CASRQSGNWYNEQFF
v_call: TRBV4-3; d_call: NA; j_call: TRBJ2-3; clone_size: NA; cdr3_nt: TGCGCCAGCAGCCAGCGCGCTAGGTTAACTAGCACAGATACGCAGTATTTT; cdr3_aa: CASSQRARLTSTDTQYF
v_call: TRBV4-1; d_call: NA; j_call: TRBJ1-2; clone_size: NA; cdr3_nt: TGCGCCAGCAGCCACGTGCCACCCGCTAACTATGGCTACACCTTC; cdr3_aa: CASSHVPPANYGYTF
v_call: TRBV7-9; d_call: TRBD2; j_call: TRBJ2-3; clone_size: NA; cdr3_nt: TGTGCCAGCAGCTTACAGGTAGCGGGATGGGTTGATACGCAGTATTTT; cdr3_aa: CASSLQVAGWVDTQYF
v_call: TRBV6-2/TRBV6-3; d_call: NA; j_call: TRBJ1-3; clone_size: NA; cdr3_nt: TGTGCCAGCACCCCGCGGGACTCTGGAAACACCATATATTTT; cdr3_aa: CASTPRDSGNTIYF
v_call: TRBV5-1; d_call: TRBD1; j_call: TRBJ1-1; clone_size: NA; cdr3_nt: TGCGCCAGCAGCTCCCAGGGGGCATGGACTGAAGCTTTCTTT; cdr3_aa: CASSSQGAWTEAFF
v_call: TRBV5-4; d_call: NA; j_call: TRBJ2-3; clone_size: NA; cdr3_nt: TGTGCCAGCAGCTTGACGGCAGAAAGCACAGATACGCAGTATTTT; cdr3_aa: CASSLTAESTDTQYF
v_call: TRBV19; d_call: NA; j_call: TRBJ1-4; clone_size: NA; cdr3_nt: TGTGCCACCAAACAACAGGCTTCAACTAATGAAAAACTGTTTTTT; cdr3_aa: CATKQQASTNEKLFF
v_call: TRBV6-4; d_call: NA; j_call: TRBJ1-5; clone_size: NA; cdr3_nt: TGTGCCAGCGGACCCGCCCGGGGAGAGACAAGCAATCAGCCCCAGCATTTT; cdr3_aa: CASGPARGETSNQPQHF
v_call: TRBV7-3; d_call: TRBD1; j_call: TRBJ2-5; clone_size: NA; cdr3_nt: TGTGCCAGCAGCACCGCAGGGGGCGGGGAGACCCAGTACTTC; cdr3_aa: CASSTAGGGETQYF
v_call: TRBV6-4; d_call: TRBD2; j_call: TRBJ2-2; clone_size: NA; cdr3_nt: TGTGCCAGCAGTGAGCGTGCGGGGGAAGGGACCGGGGAGCTGTTTTTT; cdr3_aa: CASSERAGEGTGELFF
v_call: TRBV4-1; d_call: NA; j_call: TRBJ2-7; clone_size: NA; cdr3_nt: TGCGCCAGCAGCCTGTACAGGGGGGGTTCCTACGAGCAGTACTTC; cdr3_aa: CASSLYRGGSYEQYF
v_call: TRBV14; d_call: TRBD2; j_call: TRBJ2-1; clone_size: NA; cdr3_nt: TGTGCCAGCAGCCAAGATTGGGAGCGGGAGTCCTACAATGAGCAGTTCTTC; cdr3_aa: CASSQDWERESYNEQFF
v_call: TRBV29-1; d_call: NA; j_call: TRBJ2-5; clone_size: once; cdr3_nt: TGCAGCGTTGGGCTGGATGGGTACCAAGAGACCCAGTACTTC; cdr3_aa: CSVGLDGYQETQYF
v_call: TRBV9; d_call: TRBD2; j_call: TRBJ2-3; clone_size: NA; cdr3_nt: TGTGCCAGCAGCTTAAGCGGGACTAGCGGGACAGATACGCAGTATTTT; cdr3_aa: CASSLSGTSGTDTQYF
v_call: TRBV28; d_call: NA; j_call: TRBJ2-5; clone_size: NA; cdr3_nt: TGTGCCAGCGCCGTCGTCCAAGAGACCCAGTACTTC; cdr3_aa: CASAVVQETQYF
v_call: TRBV7-8; d_call: TRBD1; j_call: TRBJ1-4; clone_size: once; cdr3_nt: TGTGCCAGCAGCTTTAGACAGGGGATAAATGAAAAACTGTTTTTT; cdr3_aa: CASSFRQGINEKLFF
v_call: TRBV6-5; d_call: TRBD1; j_call: TRBJ2-5; clone_size: NA; cdr3_nt: TGTGCCAGCAGTTCCGGGACAGGGGGCGAGACCCAGTACTTC; cdr3_aa: CASSSGTGGETQYF
v_call: TRBV5-4; d_call: NA; j_call: TRBJ2-3; clone_size: NA; cdr3_nt: TGTGCCAGCAGCCCGGATTACACAGATACGCAGTATTTT; cdr3_aa: CASSPDYTDTQYF
v_call: TRBV9; d_call: NA; j_call: TRBJ2-7; clone_size: NA; cdr3_nt: TGTGCCAGCAGCGTAGGCCCGCTGGGAGAGCAGTACTTC; cdr3_aa: CASSVGPLGEQYF
v_call: TRBV28; d_call: NA; j_call: TRBJ2-2; clone_size: NA; cdr3_nt: TGTGCCAGCCGTCCAGGGGTGGCCGGGGAGCTGTTTTTT; cdr3_aa: CASRPGVAGELFF
v_call: TRBV7-8; d_call: TRBD2; j_call: TRBJ2-7; clone_size: NA; cdr3_nt: TGTGCCAGCAGCTTAGAGAGCGGGAGTGGATACGAGCAGTACTTC; cdr3_aa: CASSLESGSGYEQYF
v_call: TRBV6-6; d_call: TRBD1; j_call: TRBJ1-1; clone_size: NA; cdr3_nt: TGTGCCAGCAGCCCGACAGGGATGAACACTGAAGCTTTCTTT; cdr3_aa: CASSPTGMNTEAFF
v_call: TRBV3-1/TRBV3-2; d_call: NA; j_call: TRBJ2-3; clone_size: NA; cdr3_nt: TGTGCCAGCAGCCTAATCAGAGGGAGCACAGATACGCAGTATTTT; cdr3_aa: CASSLIRGSTDTQYF
v_call: TRBV18; d_call: NA; j_call: TRBJ1-2; clone_size: NA; cdr3_nt: TGTGCCAGCTCACCCCTTGGCAGTACCGATGGCTACACCTTC; cdr3_aa: CASSPLGSTDGYTF
v_call: TRBV19; d_call: NA; j_call: TRBJ1-1; clone_size: NA; cdr3_nt: TGTGCCAGTAGTAATGACAGAATGAACACTGAAGCTTTCTTT; cdr3_aa: CASSNDRMNTEAFF
v_call: TRBV10-3; d_call: TRBD1; j_call: TRBJ1-2; clone_size: NA; cdr3_nt: TGTGCCATCAGTGGGACAGGGGATGGCTACACCTTC; cdr3_aa: CAISGTGDGYTF
v_call: TRBV18; d_call: NA; j_call: TRBJ2-5; clone_size: NA; cdr3_nt: TGTGCCAGCTCACCTTGGGGGGAAGAGACCCAGTACTTC; cdr3_aa: CASSPWGEETQYF
v_call: TRBV15; d_call: TRBD2; j_call: TRBJ2-3; clone_size: NA; cdr3_nt: TGTGCCACCAGCACCCCGACTAGCGGGGGCGATACGCAGTATTTT; cdr3_aa: CATSTPTSGGDTQYF
v_call: TRBV2; d_call: TRBD1; j_call: TRBJ1-1; clone_size: NA; cdr3_nt: TGTGCCAGCGGCGGGGACAGGAACACTGAAGCTTTCTTT; cdr3_aa: CASGGDRNTEAFF
v_call: TRBV7-8; d_call: TRBD2; j_call: TRBJ2-2; clone_size: NA; cdr3_nt: TGTGCCAGCGTCTCGGGAGGCAGCCTCACCGGGGAGCTGTTTTTT; cdr3_aa: CASVSGGSLTGELFF
v_call: TRBV5-4; d_call: TRBD2; j_call: TRBJ2-3; clone_size: NA; cdr3_nt: TGTGCCAGCAGCTTGGGGCCGGGAGGTGATGATACGCAGTATTTT; cdr3_aa: CASSLGPGGDDTQYF
v_call: TRBV27; d_call: NA; j_call: TRBJ1-2; clone_size: NA; cdr3_nt: TGTGCCAGCAGTGGCCTGGATCACGGCTACACCTTC; cdr3_aa: CASSGLDHGYTF
v_call: TRBV4-2; d_call: NA; j_call: TRBJ1-4; clone_size: NA; cdr3_nt: TGTGCCAGCAGCCGAAATGAAAAACTGTTTTTT; cdr3_aa: CASSRNEKLFF